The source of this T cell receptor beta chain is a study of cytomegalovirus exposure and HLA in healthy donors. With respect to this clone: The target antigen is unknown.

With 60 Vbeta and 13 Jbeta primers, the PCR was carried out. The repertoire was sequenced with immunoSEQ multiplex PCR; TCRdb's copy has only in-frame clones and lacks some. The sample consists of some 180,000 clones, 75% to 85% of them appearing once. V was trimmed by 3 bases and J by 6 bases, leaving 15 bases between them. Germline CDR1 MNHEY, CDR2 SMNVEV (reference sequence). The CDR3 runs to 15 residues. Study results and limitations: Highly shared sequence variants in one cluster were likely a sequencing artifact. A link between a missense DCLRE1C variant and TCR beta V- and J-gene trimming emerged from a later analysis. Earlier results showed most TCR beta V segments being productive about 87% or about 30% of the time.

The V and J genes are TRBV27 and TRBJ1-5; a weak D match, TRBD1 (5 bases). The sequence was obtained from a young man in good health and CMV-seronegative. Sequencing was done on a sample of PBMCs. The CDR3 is CASSFTGQGTQPQHF. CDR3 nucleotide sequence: TGTGCCAGCAGTTTCACCGGCCAGGGTACTCAGCCCCAGCATTTT.